One T cell receptor (beta chain) is described in this entry. A second PCR, run for roughly 7 to 12 cycles, used a sample-barcoded 5' primer plus a J-beta primer mix. Paired-end reads containing CDR3 totaled no fewer than 2.5 million for each sample. Each CDR3 protein gets one entry after TCRdb re-called the 5' RACE reads with MiXCR. The table shows 1.5 million to 2 million distinct CDR3 sequences, with 28% occurring only once. Collection of 8.5 to 10 milliliters of peripheral blood was performed for each donor. The data were obtained in a study of blood T cells in healthy people across ages. On the study more broadly: Template-switching capture recovered about one barcoded beta molecule per two T cells.

The sequencing sample was made of blood. The receptor was isolated from a woman in her thirties in good health.

The chain's CDR3 is CASSPPGGTTGELFF. The CDR3 coding sequence is TGTGCCAGCAGCCCCCCGGGGGGAACCACCGGGGAGCTGTTTTTT. The genes are TRBV7-3 and TRBJ2-2, with 7 bases that match TRBD2. This CDR3 region has 15 residues. Trimming cost V 5 bases and J 4 bases; bases outside gene matches: 7. Germline V gives CDR1 SGHTA, CDR2 FQGTGA.